One sample yielded the 22 T cell receptor beta chains listed below, sequenced in a study of identical twins. Via MiXCR, TCRdb re-called the 5' RACE reads, giving one row per CDR3 protein. The table records some 100,000 distinct CDR3 sequences, 5.9% of them present only once. Input material: memory T cells sorted from blood. The origin of the receptors is a woman between 45 and 65 years old in good health.

This clonotype appeared a few times. The chain recombines TRBV3-1 with TRBJ1-1, with 10 positions matching TRBD1. Germline V CDR1 and CDR2: LGHDT, YNNKEL (reference sequence). This CDR3 contains 15 residues. The V gene end was trimmed by 4 bases and the J gene end by 5 bases; junction bases not matched to a gene: 7. In DNA form, the CDR3 reads TGTGCCAGCAGCCCTTTGGGACAGGGGTTGACTGAAGCTTTCTTT. Translation: CASSPLGQGLTEAFF.

This clonotype has at least ten counts. The rearrangement uses TRBV5-1 and TRBJ2-1, with unresolved D. Trimming pared 3 bases from V and 4 bases from J, leaving 8 bases between. CDR3 length equals 13 residues. In germline, CDR1 is SGHRS, CDR2 YFSETQ. The CDR3 DNA reads as TGCGCCAGCAGCTCCTCCCCTTACAATGAGCAGTTCTTC. Protein sequence: CASSSSPYNEQFF.

This clonotype came up many times. V usage is TRBV11-2 and J usage is TRBJ2-1; 7 bases align to TRBD2. J gave up 16 bases and V 0 bases, and 6 bases lay outside the gene matches. The CDR3 consists of 12 residues. Germline CDR1 and CDR2: SGHAT and FQNNGV. The CDR3 nucleotides are TGTGCCAGCAGCTTAGATGTGGGGACTAAATTCTTC. It translates to CASSLDVGTKFF.

Many counts were recorded for this clonotype. V gene TRBV20-1 combines with J gene TRBJ2-5; perhaps D is TRBD1 or TRBD2 (5 bases each). Germline V CDR1 and CDR2: DFQATT, SNEGSKA (reference sequence). Trimming cost V 0 bases and J 6 bases, with 20 bases left between them. This CDR3 has 16 residues. The CDR3 spells CSARDPPGQGPKTQYF. The CDR3 region has the DNA TGCAGTGCTAGAGATCCACCGGGGCAAGGGCCAAAGACCCAGTACTTC.

This clonotype was counted at least ten times. This chain joins TRBV6-5 and TRBJ2-7; D possibly corresponds to TRBD2 (6 bases). The CDR3 extends over 14 amino acids. Per the germline V gene, CDR1 is MNHEY and CDR2 is SVGAGI. V was pared by 6 bases and J by 1 base, with 13 bases between. CDR3 sequence reads: CASRARESSYEQYV. CDR3 nucleotide sequence: TGTGCCAGCAGGGCCCGGGAGAGTTCCTACGAGCAGTACGTC.

The chain employs TRBV2 and TRBJ2-7; a weak D match, TRBD2 (5 bases). Trimming took 6 bases from V and 5 from J, leaving 11 bases between them. CDR3 length: 12 residues. Per germline, CDR1 SNHLY and CDR2 FYNNEI. The CDR3 reads CASRGIANEQYF. CDR3 nucleotides: TGTGCCAGCAGGGGCATAGCGAACGAGCAGTACTTC.

The chain is built from TRBV20-1 and TRBJ1-2; D unclear. Trimming left V 0 bases short and J 5 bases short, with 19 bases between. Looked up from germline, CDR1 is DFQATT and CDR2 is SNEGSKA (reference sequence). This CDR3 region has 16 residues. The CDR3 bases are TGCAGTGCTAGAGATATCCGGACCGTTCGGGCGTATGGCTACACCTTC. This encodes CSARDIRTVRAYGYTF.

Many counts were recorded for this clonotype. This CDR3 is CSAGGGTGVYEQYF. The CDR3 region has the DNA TGCAGTGCTGGGGGAGGGACAGGGGTCTACGAGCAGTACTTC. V usage is TRBV20-1 and J usage is TRBJ2-7, with 10 bases matching TRBD1. The CDR3 is made up of 14 amino acids. V lost 5 bases and J lost 3; bases outside the gene matches: 7. The germline V gene has CDR1 DFQATT and CDR2 SNEGSKA (reference sequence).

This clonotype was observed many times. The genes are TRBV19 and TRBJ1-6; D ambiguous. V was cut by 3 bases and J by 5 bases, with 8 bases left in between. The germline gives CDR1 LNHDA, CDR2 SQIVND (reference sequence). The CDR3 length is 14 residues. CDR3: CASSIEEHNSPLHF. CDR3 nucleotides: TGTGCCAGTAGTATTGAGGAACATAATTCACCCCTCCACTTT.

This clonotype was picked up many times. CDR3 DNA sequence: TGTGCCAGCAGTACCACAGGGGAGGGGAACACCGGGGAGCTGTTTTTT. This translates into CASSTTGEGNTGELFF. V usage is TRBV28 and J usage is TRBJ2-2; D possibly uses TRBD1 or TRBD2 (7 bases each). Germline loops: CDR1 MDHEN, CDR2 SYDVKM. V gave up 5 bases and J gave up 1 base, with 14 bases separating them. The CDR3 is 16 amino acids.

This clonotype was seen many times. The chain has TRBV15 and TRBJ2-7; TRBD2 might be the D (7 bases). The CDR3 contains 18 residues. Germline CDR1 is LNHNV and CDR2 is YYDKDF (reference sequence). The germline V and J ends were trimmed by 1 base and 3 bases, with 22 bases remaining between them. In DNA, the CDR3 is TGTGCCACCAGCAGAGGTGCGATCGGGGGGCCGATTAGCTACGAGCAGTACGTC. Amino acids: CATSRGAIGGPISYEQYV.

Many counts were recorded for this clonotype. The chain uses TRBV3-1 and TRBJ2-1; 8 nucleotides align to TRBD2. CDR3 size: 19 residues. Germline V gene lookup returns CDR1 LGHDT and CDR2 YNNKEL (reference sequence). V lost 0 bases to trimming and J lost 3 bases; unmatched junction nucleotides: 13. CDR3 sequence: CASSQDWGGVAGFYNEQFF. The CDR3 DNA reads as TGTGCCAGCAGCCAAGATTGGGGGGGGGTAGCGGGGTTCTACAATGAGCAGTTCTTC.

This clonotype was observed at least ten times. The chain combines TRBV27 with TRBJ1-1; a weak D match, TRBD1 (5 bases). The ends were cut back, 7 bases at V and 1 base at J, with 10 bases in the middle. Germline V gene data show CDR1 as MNHEY and CDR2 as SMNVEV (reference sequence). The CDR3 contains 13 residues. For the CDR3, the DNA is TGTGCCAGCAATTACCAGGGGAACACTGAAGCTTTCTTT. Protein product: CASNYQGNTEAFF.

This chain links TRBV5-6 with TRBJ2-1; TRBD2 agrees at 14 bases. Germline V gene data show CDR1 as SGHDT and CDR2 as YYEEEE. V was pared by 0 bases and J by 4 bases, with 3 bases of the junction left unmatched. The CDR3 totals 17 residues. CDR3 protein: CASSLEGLAGAYNEQFF. CDR3 DNA sequence: TGTGCCAGCAGCTTGGAGGGACTAGCGGGAGCTTACAATGAGCAGTTCTTC.

This clonotype was seen at least ten times. The CDR3 sequence is CAGDFTDTQYF. The CDR3 nucleotides are TGTGCCGGCGATTTCACAGATACGCAGTATTTT. The chain is built from TRBV6-1 and TRBJ2-3; D is ambiguous. Trimming took off 11 bases at V and 2 bases at J, with 8 bases between the two ends. This CDR3 region has 11 residues. Germline V gene data show CDR1 as MNHNS and CDR2 as SASEGT.

This clonotype counts as medium-sized. The V and J genes are TRBV4-1 and TRBJ2-7; no clear D gene. V was cut by 1 base and J by 3 bases, with 7 bases left in between. Germline V gene lookup returns CDR1 MGHRA and CDR2 YSYEKL. This CDR3 is 13 amino acids long. CDR3: CASSQGHDYEQYF. DNA of the CDR3: TGCGCCAGCAGCCAAGGACATGACTACGAGCAGTACTTC.

This clonotype came up many times. The V gene is TRBV27, the J gene TRBJ2-1; TRBD2 is a possible D gene (5 bases). In germline, CDR1 is MNHEY, CDR2 SMNVEV (reference sequence). The CDR3 covers 16 residues. Trimming stripped 8 bases from V and 1 base from J, with 18 bases between. CDR3 coding DNA: TGTGCCAGCCTTCTTATGGCGGGTTTTTCCTACAATGAGCAGTTCTTC. Its protein product is CASLLMAGFSYNEQFF.

Of note for this clonotype: Given the absence of the conserved phenylalanine or tryptophan at the CDR3 end, a read error is likely. V usage is TRBV12-3 or TRBV12-4 and J usage is TRBJ2-2; the D gene is possibly TRBD1 (6 bases). This CDR3 has 12 residues. CDR3 sequence reads: CASSRDTGDLFY. CDR3 sequence (DNA): TGTGCCAGCAGTCGGGACACCGGGGACCTGTTTTAT.

This clonotype was seen repeatedly, ten times or more. J is TRBJ2-5 and V is TRBV7-9, with 8 bases matching TRBD2. This CDR3 contains 16 residues. V was clipped by 4 bases and J by 1 base; unmatched bases: 8. CDR1 is SEHNR, CDR2 FQNEAQ, per germline (reference sequence). CDR3 loop: CASSSISGGFQETQYF. The CDR3 bases are TGTGCCAGCAGCTCCATATCGGGAGGGTTCCAAGAGACCCAGTACTTC.

In its sample, this clonotype was seen a few times. The rearrangement links TRBV14 to TRBJ2-7; D uncertain. Germline assignment: CDR1 SGHDN and CDR2 FVKESK. This CDR3 spans 16 amino acids. The ends were cut back, 1 base at V and 0 bases at J, with 13 bases in the middle. For the CDR3, the DNA is TGTGCCAGCAGCCAAGGGCCCACTGACTTCTCCTACGAGCAGTACTTC. Amino acid sequence: CASSQGPTDFSYEQYF.

The chain couples TRBV6-5 to TRBJ2-1; 8 positions agree with TRBD2. Germline V lookup: CDR1 MNHEY, CDR2 SVGAGI. V was pared by 6 bases and J by 8 bases, with 15 bases of the junction left unmatched. This CDR3 comprises 16 residues. The CDR3 region has the DNA TGTGCCAGCAGGAGGGACGGGGGGGGAGCCTGGGATGAGCAGTTCTTC. Translating gives CASRRDGGGAWDEQFF.

This clonotype was counted many times. The chain couples TRBV10-3 to TRBJ2-2; 13 nucleotides match TRBD2. The V and J ends lost 0 bases and 0 bases, in that order; junction bases with no gene match: 4. This CDR3 has 19 residues. Germline lookup yields CDR1 ENHRY and CDR2 SYGVKD. The CDR3 region has the DNA TGTGCCATCAGTGAGTCGGGGACTAGCGGGACCGCGAACACCGGGGAGCTGTTTTTT. The encoded protein is CAISESGTSGTANTGELFF.